This T cell receptor beta chain was observed in a study of T-cell reconstitution after alpha-beta-depleted transplantation in children. Preparation of the TCRbeta library was carried out with unique molecular identifiers. One entry per CDR3 protein results from TCRdb running MiXCR on the PCR reads. This table holds 700,000 to 950,000 distinct CDR3 sequences, 16% found once. This clonotype was detected a few times. V was clipped by 5 bases and J by 3 bases, with 10 bases between them. Looked up from germline, CDR1 is SGHTA and CDR2 is FQGNSA. CDR3 length: 13 residues. This rearrangement joins TRBV7-2 to TRBJ2-5, with unresolved D. Specimen: PBMCs, mostly from graft donor cells, collected 360 days after TCRalphabeta/CD19-depleted stem cell transplant. The source of this sequence is a male patient under 18 who had a stem cell transplant for acute lymphoblastic leukemia, so the T cells may come from the graft donor. CDR3 nucleotides: TGTGCCAGCAGCCTCTGGCAGGAAGAGACCCAGTACTTC. Translation: CASSLWQEETQYF.